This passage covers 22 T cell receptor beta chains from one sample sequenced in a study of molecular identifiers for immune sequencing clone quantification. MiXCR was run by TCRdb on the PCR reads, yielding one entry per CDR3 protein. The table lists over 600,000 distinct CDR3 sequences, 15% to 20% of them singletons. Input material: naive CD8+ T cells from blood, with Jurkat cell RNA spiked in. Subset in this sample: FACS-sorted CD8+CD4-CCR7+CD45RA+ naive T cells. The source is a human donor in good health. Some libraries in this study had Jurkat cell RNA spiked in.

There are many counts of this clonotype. This CDR3 reads CASSHQTSGANVLTF. In DNA, the CDR3 is TGTGCCAGCAGCCACCAAACCTCTGGGGCCAACGTCCTGACTTTC. The chain carries TRBV5-4 and TRBJ2-6; unclear D gene. The CDR3 contains 15 residues. Germline CDR1 SGHNT, CDR2 YYREEE (reference sequence). V was trimmed by 4 bases and J by 0 bases, leaving 8 bases between them. Full variable domain (outside the CDR3, taken from reference TRBV5-4 and TRBJ2-6): ETGVTQSPTHLIKTRGQQVTLRCSSQSGHNTVSWYQQALGQGPQFIFQYYREEENGRGNFPPRFSGLQFPNYSSELNVNALELDDSALYLCASSHQTSGANVLTFGAGSRLTVL.

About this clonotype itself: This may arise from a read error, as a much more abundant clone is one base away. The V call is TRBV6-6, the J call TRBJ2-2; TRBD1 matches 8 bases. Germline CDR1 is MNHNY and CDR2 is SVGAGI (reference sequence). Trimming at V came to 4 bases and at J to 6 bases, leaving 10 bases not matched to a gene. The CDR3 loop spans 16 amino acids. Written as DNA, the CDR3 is TGTGCCAGCAGTTGCTCGACAGGGGCGGTATCCGGGGAGCTGTTTTTT. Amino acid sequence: CASSCSTGAVSGELFF.

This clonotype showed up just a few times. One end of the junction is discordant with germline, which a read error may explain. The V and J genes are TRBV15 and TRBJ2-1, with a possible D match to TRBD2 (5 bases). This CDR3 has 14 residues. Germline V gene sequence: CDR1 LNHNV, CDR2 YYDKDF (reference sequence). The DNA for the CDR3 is TGTGTCACCAGCAGTAGGTTACTAGTCCATGAGCAGTTCTTC. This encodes CVTSSRLLVHEQFF. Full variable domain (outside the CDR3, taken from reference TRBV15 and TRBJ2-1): DAMVIQNPRYQVTQFGKPVTLSCSQTLNHNVMYWYQQKSSQAPKLLFHYYDKDFNNEADTPDNFQSRRPNTSFCFLDIRSPGLGDTAMYLCVTSSRLLVHEQFFGPGTRLTVL.

CDR3 amino acids: CASSVNPTSDATDTQYF. CDR3 coding DNA: TGTGCCAGCAGCGTAAACCCCACTAGCGATGCAACAGATACGCAGTATTTT. The rearrangement joins TRBV9 to TRBJ2-3; 7 nucleotides line up with TRBD2. CDR1 is SGDLS and CDR2 is YYNGEE in the germline V gene. The CDR3 has 17 residues. V gave up 1 base and J gave up 3 bases; unmatched junction bases: 11. The variable domain in full, completed from reference TRBV9 and TRBJ2-3, reads DSGVTQTPKHLITATGQRVTLRCSPRSGDLSVYWYQQSLDQGLQFLIQYYNGEERAKGNILERFSAQQFPDLHSELNLSSLELGDSALYFCASSVNPTSDATDTQYFGPGTRLTVL.

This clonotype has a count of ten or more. The CDR3 reads CASSQGMIYEQYF. The CDR3, as DNA: TGTGCCAGCAGCCAAGGGATGATCTACGAGCAGTACTTC. The rearrangement links TRBV4-2 to TRBJ2-7; D remains ambiguous. Trimming pared 1 base from V and 3 bases from J, leaving 7 bases between. Germline values: CDR1 LGHNA, CDR2 YNFKEQ. The CDR3 is made up of 13 amino acids.

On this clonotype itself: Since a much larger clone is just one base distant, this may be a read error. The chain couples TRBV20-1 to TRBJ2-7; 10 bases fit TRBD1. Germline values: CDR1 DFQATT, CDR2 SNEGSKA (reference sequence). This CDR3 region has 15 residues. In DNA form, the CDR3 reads TGCAGTGCTAGAGGCCCGGGACAGGGGAACTACGGGCAGTACTTC. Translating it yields CSARGPGQGNYGQYF.

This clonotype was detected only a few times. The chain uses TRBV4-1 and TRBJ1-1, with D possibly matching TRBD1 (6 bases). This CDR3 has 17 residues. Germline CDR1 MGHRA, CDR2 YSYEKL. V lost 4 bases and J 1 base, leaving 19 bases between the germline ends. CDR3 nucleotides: TGCGCCAGCAGCCTCGGGACAATCCAAGGCCCGAACACTGAAGCTTTCTTT. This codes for CASSLGTIQGPNTEAFF.

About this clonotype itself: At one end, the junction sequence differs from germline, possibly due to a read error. CDR3 region: CASSFPADTQCF. CDR3 sequence (DNA): TGTGCCAGCAGTTTTCCGGCAGATACGCAGTGTTTT. The chain is built from TRBV12-3 or TRBV12-4 and TRBJ2-3; D unclear. The CDR3 has 12 amino acids.

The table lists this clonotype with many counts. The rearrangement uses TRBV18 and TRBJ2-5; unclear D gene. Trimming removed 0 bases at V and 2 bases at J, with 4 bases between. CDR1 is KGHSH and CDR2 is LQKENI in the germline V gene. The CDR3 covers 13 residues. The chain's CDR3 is CASSPPMQETQYF. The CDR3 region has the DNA TGTGCCAGCTCACCACCTATGCAAGAGACCCAGTACTTC. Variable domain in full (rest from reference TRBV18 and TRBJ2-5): NAGVMQNPRHLVRRRGQEARLRCSPMKGHSHVYWYRQLPEEGLKFMVYLQKENIIDESGMPKERFSAEFPKEGPSILRIQQVVRGDSAAYFCASSPPMQETQYFGPGTRLLVL.

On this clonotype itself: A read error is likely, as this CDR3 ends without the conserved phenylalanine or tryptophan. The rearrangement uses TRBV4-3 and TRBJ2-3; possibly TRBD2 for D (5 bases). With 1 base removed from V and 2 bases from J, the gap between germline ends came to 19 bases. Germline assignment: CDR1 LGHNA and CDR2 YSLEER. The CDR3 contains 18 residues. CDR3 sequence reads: CASSQVATTGLDTDTQYS. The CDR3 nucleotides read TGCGCCAGCAGCCAAGTAGCTACGACGGGATTGGACACAGATACGCAGTATTCT.

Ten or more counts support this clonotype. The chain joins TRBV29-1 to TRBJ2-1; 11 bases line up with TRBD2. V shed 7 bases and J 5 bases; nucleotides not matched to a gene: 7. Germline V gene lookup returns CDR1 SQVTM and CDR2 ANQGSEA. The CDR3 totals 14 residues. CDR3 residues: CSAALAGVDNEQFF. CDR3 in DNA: TGCAGCGCGGCACTAGCGGGAGTCGACAATGAGCAGTTCTTC.

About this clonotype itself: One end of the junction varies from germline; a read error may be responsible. The CDR3 region is CASSPGTSGRVGDTGELFF. The CDR3 nucleotides read TGTGCTAGCAGCCCCGGGACTAGCGGGAGGGTCGGTGACACCGGGGAGCTGTTTTTT. The gene calls are TRBV7-7 and TRBJ2-2; 16 nucleotides match TRBD2. Germline V gene sequence: CDR1 SSHAT, CDR2 FNYEAQ (reference sequence). This CDR3 region has 19 residues.

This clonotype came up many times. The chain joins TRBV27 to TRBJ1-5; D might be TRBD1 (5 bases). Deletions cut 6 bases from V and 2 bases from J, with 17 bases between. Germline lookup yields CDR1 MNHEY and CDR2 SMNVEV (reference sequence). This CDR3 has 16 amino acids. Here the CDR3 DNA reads TGTGCCAGCAGGTCGGGCAGGGCTTCTGGCAATCAGCCCCAGCATTTT. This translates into CASRSGRASGNQPQHF.

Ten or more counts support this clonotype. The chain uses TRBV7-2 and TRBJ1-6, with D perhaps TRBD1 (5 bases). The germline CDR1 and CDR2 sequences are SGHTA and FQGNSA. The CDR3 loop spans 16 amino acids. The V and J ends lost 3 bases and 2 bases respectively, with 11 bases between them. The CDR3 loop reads CASSLGGGPYNSPLHF. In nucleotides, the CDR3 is TGTGCCAGCAGCTTGGGGGGGGGACCCTATAATTCACCCCTCCACTTT. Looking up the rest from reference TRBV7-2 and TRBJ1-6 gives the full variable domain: GAGVSQSPSNKVTEKGKDVELRCDPISGHTALYWYRQSLGQGLEFLIYFQGNSAPDKSGLPSDRFSAERTGGSVSTLTIQRTQQEDSAVYLCASSLGGGPYNSPLHFGNGTRLTVT.

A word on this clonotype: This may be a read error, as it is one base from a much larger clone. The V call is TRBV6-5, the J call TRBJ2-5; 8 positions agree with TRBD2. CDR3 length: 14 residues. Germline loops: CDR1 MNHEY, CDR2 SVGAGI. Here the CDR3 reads CASSYSGTQETLYF. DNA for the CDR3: TGTGCCAGCAGTTATAGCGGGACTCAAGAGACCCTGTACTTC.

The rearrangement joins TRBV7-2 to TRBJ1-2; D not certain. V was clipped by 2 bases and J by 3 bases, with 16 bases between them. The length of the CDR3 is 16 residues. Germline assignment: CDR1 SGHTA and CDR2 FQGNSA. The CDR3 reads CASSLSGIGRYYGYTF. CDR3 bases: TGTGCCAGCAGCTTAAGCGGTATCGGCAGATACTATGGCTACACCTTC. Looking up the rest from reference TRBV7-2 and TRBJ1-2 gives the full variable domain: GAGVSQSPSNKVTEKGKDVELRCDPISGHTALYWYRQSLGQGLEFLIYFQGNSAPDKSGLPSDRFSAERTGGSVSTLTIQRTQQEDSAVYLCASSLSGIGRYYGYTFGSGTRLTVV.

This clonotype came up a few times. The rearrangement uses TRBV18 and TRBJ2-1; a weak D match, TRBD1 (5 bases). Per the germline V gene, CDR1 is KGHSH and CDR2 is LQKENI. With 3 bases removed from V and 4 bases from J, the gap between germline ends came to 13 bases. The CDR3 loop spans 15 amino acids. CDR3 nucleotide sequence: TGTGCCAGCTCACCGGGCCCAGGGTCTTACAATGAGCAGTTCTTC. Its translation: CASSPGPGSYNEQFF.

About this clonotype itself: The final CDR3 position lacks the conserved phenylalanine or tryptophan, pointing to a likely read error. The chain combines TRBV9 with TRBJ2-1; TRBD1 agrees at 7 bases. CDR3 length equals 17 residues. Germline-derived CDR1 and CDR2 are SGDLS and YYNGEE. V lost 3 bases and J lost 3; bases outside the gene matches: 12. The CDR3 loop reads CASSGRSGTEHYNEQFI. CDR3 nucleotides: TGTGCCAGCAGCGGACGATCCGGGACAGAGCACTACAATGAGCAGTTCATC.

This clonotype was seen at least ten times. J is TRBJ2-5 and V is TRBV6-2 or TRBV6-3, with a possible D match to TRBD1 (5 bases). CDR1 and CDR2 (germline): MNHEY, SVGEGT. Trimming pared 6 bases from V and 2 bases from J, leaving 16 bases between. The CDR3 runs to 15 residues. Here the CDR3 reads CASSHLNRLQETQYF. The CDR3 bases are TGTGCCAGCAGCCACTTGAACAGGCTACAAGAGACCCAGTACTTC.

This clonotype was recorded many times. CDR3 nucleotides: TGTGCCAGCAGCCTTACGGACGGGGGACGTCAGCCCCAGCATTTT. The encoded protein is CASSLTDGGRQPQHF. This chain connects TRBV7-8 to TRBJ1-5; possible D gene TRBD1, 5 bases. CDR1 and CDR2 from the germline V gene are SGHVS and FQNEAQ. This CDR3 comprises 15 residues. The V end was cut by 5 bases, the J end by 6 bases, with 17 bases between.

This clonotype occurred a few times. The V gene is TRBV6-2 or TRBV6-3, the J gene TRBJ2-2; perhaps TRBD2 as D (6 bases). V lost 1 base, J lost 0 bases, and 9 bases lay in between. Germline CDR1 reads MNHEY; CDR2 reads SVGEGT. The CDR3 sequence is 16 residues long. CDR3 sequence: CASSYWGGANTGELFF. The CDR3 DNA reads TGTGCCAGCAGTTACTGGGGCGGGGCGAACACCGGGGAGCTGTTTTTT.

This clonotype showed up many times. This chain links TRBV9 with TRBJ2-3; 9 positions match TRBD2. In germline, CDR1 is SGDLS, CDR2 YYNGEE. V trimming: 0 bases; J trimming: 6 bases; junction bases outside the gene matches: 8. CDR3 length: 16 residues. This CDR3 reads CASSVEGRGGFDTQYF. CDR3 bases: TGTGCCAGCAGCGTAGAGGGGCGGGGGGGATTCGATACGCAGTATTTT.